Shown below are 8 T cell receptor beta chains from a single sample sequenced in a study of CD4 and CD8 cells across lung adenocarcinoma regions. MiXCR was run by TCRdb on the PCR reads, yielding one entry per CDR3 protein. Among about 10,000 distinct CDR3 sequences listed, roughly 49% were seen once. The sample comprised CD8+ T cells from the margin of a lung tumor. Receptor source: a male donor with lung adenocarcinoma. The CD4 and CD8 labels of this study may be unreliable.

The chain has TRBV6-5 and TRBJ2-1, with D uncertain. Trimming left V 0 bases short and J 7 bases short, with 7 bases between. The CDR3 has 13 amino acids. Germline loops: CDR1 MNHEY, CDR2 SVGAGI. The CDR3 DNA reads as TGTGCCAGCAGTTACTCGATCTGGAATGAGCAGTTCTTC. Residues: CASSYSIWNEQFF.

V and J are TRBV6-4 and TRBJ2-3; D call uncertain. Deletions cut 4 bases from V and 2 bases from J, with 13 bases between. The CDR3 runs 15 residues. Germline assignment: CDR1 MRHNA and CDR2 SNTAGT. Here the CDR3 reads CASSVYLGTTDTQYF. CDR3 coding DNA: TGTGCCAGCAGTGTTTATCTCGGAACCACAGATACGCAGTATTTT.

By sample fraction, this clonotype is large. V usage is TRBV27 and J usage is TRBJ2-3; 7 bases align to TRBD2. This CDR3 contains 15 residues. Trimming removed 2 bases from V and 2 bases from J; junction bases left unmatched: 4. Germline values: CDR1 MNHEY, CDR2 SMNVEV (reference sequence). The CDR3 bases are TGTGCCAGCAGTTTACTAGCGGCCTTCACAGATACGCAGTATTTT. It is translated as CASSLLAAFTDTQYF.

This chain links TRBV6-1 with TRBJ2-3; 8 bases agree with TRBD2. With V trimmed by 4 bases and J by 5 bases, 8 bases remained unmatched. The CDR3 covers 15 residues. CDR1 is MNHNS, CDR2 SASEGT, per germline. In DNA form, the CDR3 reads TGTGCCAGCAGTGCGACAGCGGGAGAGGAAGATACGCAGTATTTT. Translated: CASSATAGEEDTQYF.

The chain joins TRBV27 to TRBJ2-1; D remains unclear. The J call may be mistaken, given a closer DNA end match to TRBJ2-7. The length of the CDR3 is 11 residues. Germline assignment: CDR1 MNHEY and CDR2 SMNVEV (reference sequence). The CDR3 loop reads CASSKGYEQYF. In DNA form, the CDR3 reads TGTGCCAGCAGTAAAGGCTACGAGCAGTACTTC.

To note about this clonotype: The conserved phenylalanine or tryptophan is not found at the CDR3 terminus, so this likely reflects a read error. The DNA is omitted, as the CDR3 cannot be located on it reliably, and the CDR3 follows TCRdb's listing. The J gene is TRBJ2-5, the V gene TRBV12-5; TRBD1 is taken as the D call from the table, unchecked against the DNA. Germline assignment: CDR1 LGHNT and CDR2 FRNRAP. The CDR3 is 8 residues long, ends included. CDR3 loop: CRDRVSPC.

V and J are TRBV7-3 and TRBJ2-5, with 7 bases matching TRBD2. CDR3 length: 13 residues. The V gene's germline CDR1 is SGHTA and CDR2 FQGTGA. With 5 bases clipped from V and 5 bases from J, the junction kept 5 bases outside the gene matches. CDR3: CASSRGGRETQYF. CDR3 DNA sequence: TGTGCCAGCAGCCGCGGGGGACGGGAGACCCAGTACTTC.

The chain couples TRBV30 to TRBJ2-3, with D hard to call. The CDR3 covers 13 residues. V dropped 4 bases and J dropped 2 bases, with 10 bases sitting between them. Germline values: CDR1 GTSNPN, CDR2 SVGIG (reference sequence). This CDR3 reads CAWTQRYTDTQYF. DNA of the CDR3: TGTGCCTGGACACAGCGATACACAGATACGCAGTATTTT.